The rows below give T cell receptor beta chains drawn from one sample of a study of molecular identifiers for immune sequencing clone quantification. In TCRdb, the PCR reads were re-called with MiXCR into one record per CDR3 protein. The sample has 250,000 to 350,000 distinct CDR3 sequences, over 20% seen once; the top ten hold approximately 0.83%. The sample consisted of naive CD8+ T cells from blood, with Jurkat cell RNA spiked in. The receptor set was obtained from a human donor in good health. Some libraries in this study had Jurkat cell RNA spiked in. Both conserved end residues are part of each CDR3. The order of the fields is V gene, J gene, CDR3 length, clone size, D gene, CDR3 DNA, CDR3 protein. D genes are given only for firm matches. Clone size is stated in some rows and not others, as once, few, many or a class when expanded.

>TRBV24-1|TRBJ2-1|16|many|TRBD2
TGTGCCACCAGTCCCGGACTGGTGGGGGGGGACAATGAGCAGTTCTTC
CATSPGLVGGDNEQFF
>TRBV20-1|TRBJ2-3|15|.|TRBD2
TGCAGTGCTAGAGGGGCTAGCGGGAGGGCCTGGACGCAGTATTTT
CSARGASGRAWTQYF
>TRBV6-5|TRBJ2-7|13|many|.
TGTGCCAGCATGGATCCCGGAGAGTACGAGCAGTACTTC
CASMDPGEYEQYF
>TRBV28|TRBJ2-7|19|many|.
TGTGCCAGCAGCTCCCGCGCCCACCCAAACAAGGAGGGATTCTACGAGCAGTACTTC
CASSSRAHPNKEGFYEQYF
>TRBV4-3|TRBJ1-1|14|many|TRBD1
TGCGCCAGCAGCCAAGCCCGGGGGACAGTCGAAGCTTTCTTT
CASSQARGTVEAFF
>TRBV5-4|TRBJ1-4|13|.|.
TGTGCCAGCAGCTTGGCTGTCAATGAAAAACTGTCTTTT
CASSLAVNEKLSF
>TRBV6-5|TRBJ2-2|17|.|TRBD2
TGTGCCAGCAGACCCTCGGGGACTAGCGGGGGACCCGGGGAGCTGTTTTTT
CASRPSGTSGGPGELFF
>TRBV20-1|TRBJ1-1|13|many|.
TGCAGTGCTAGGACAAGACAGAACACTGAAGCTTTCTTT
CSARTRQNTEAFF
>TRBV20-1|TRBJ2-5|20|.|TRBD2
TGCAGTGCTCACCAATACCCCGGACTAGCGGGAGCGGGGTACCAAGAGACCCAGTACTTC
CSAHQYPGLAGAGYQETQYF
>TRBV25-1|TRBJ2-7|12|few|.
TGTGCCAGCAGTGAAGACTGGTACGAGCAGTACTTC
CASSEDWYEQYF
>TRBV11-2|TRBJ2-1|14|many|.
TGTGCCAGCGATCCACCCGGGTGGCGGTATGAGCAGTTCTTC
CASDPPGWRYEQFF
>TRBV6-5|TRBJ2-3|20|many|TRBD2
TGTGCCAGCAGTTACTCGATCGTTAGACTAGCGGGGGGAACCACAGATACGCAGTATTTT
CASSYSIVRLAGGTTDTQYF
>TRBV20-1|TRBJ2-3|14|many|.
TGCAGTGCTAAGGGGGGGGAGTACGCAGATACGCAGTATTTT
CSAKGGEYADTQYF
>TRBV5-1|TRBJ2-2|13|many|.
TGCGCCAGCAGCTTGGCGGGGATCGGGGAGCTGTTTTTT
CASSLAGIGELFF
>TRBV12-3/TRBV12-4|TRBJ2-6|13|many|.
TGTGCCAGCAGTTTGATTGGGGCCAACGTCCTGACTTTC
CASSLIGANVLTF
>TRBV29-1|TRBJ2-7|14|many|TRBD2
TGCAGCGTTGAAGGACTAGCGGGAGGGCCAGAGCAGTACTTC
CSVEGLAGGPEQYF
>TRBV5-6|TRBJ2-7|13|many|.
TGTGCCAGCAGCTTGGAGGGGGCCTACGAGCAGTACTTC
CASSLEGAYEQYF
>TRBV28|TRBJ2-5|12|.|.
TGTGCCAGCAGTCCACTTAACAGGATATGGTACTTC
CASSPLNRIWYF
>TRBV6-2/TRBV6-3|TRBJ2-5|11|many|.
TGTGCCAGCAGACGCGGGGAGACCCAGTACTTC
CASRRGETQYF
>TRBV5-1|TRBJ2-5|13|many|.
TGCGCCAGCAGCCCTGGGTACCAAGAGACCCAGTACTTC
CASSPGYQETQYF
>TRBV7-6|TRBJ2-7|13|many|.
TGTGCCAGCAGCTCCGACAGCCCGGGGGAGCAGTACTTC
CASSSDSPGEQYF
>TRBV6-2/TRBV6-3|TRBJ2-5|12|many|.
TGTGCCAGCTCCCCAGAAGGGAAGACCCAGTACTTC
CASSPEGKTQYF
>TRBV6-5|TRBJ2-5|14|many|.
TGTGCCAGCAGTTACTCGGAGGGGTCAGAGACCCAGTACTTC
CASSYSEGSETQYF
>TRBV18|TRBJ2-5|16|few|.
TGTGCCAGCTCACCCGGTTTTGTGGCAGGCGAAGAGACCCAGTACTTC
CASSPGFVAGEETQYF
>TRBV6-5|TRBJ2-5|15|many|TRBD2
TGTGCCAGCAGTACCGGGACTAGCCCCCAAGAGACCCAGTACTTC
CASSTGTSPQETQYF
>TRBV29-1|TRBJ1-1|12|many|.
TGCAGCGGAGGGGACACCGTCACTGAAGCTTTCTTT
CSGGDTVTEAFF
>TRBV7-2|TRBJ2-3|15|many|TRBD1
TGTGCCAGCAGCTTAGATCGACAGGGAGAAGATACGCAGTATTTT
CASSLDRQGEDTQYF
>TRBV7-6|TRBJ2-3|14|many|.
TGTGCCAGCAGCTTAGGAGTAAGCACAGATACGCAGTATTTT
CASSLGVSTDTQYF
>TRBV2|TRBJ2-5|13|many|.
TGTGCCAGCACCGGGGACAACCAAGAGACCCAGTACTTC
CASTGDNQETQYF
>TRBV12-3/TRBV12-4|TRBJ2-3|13|few|.
TGTGCCAGCATTGATCGGGATGCAGATACGCAGTATTTT
CASIDRDADTQYF
>TRBV7-9|TRBJ1-1|17|many|.
TGTGCCAGCAGCCCCCTACTTAAGGGCCAGGGGTGGTCTGAAGCTTTCTTT
CASSPLLKGQGWSEAFF
>TRBV5-6|TRBJ1-4|15|.|.
TGTGCCAGCAGCTTGGTGGGTGGCACGTATGAAAAACTGTTTTTT
CASSLVGGTYEKLFF
>TRBV20-1|TRBJ2-7|14|.|TRBD2
TGCAGTGCCATTAGACTAGCGGTAAACTACGAGCAGTACTTC
CSAIRLAVNYEQYF
>TRBV5-4|TRBJ2-3|16|many|TRBD2
TGTGCCAGCAGTTTTCTCACTAGCGGGAGTTCAGATACGCAGTATTTT
CASSFLTSGSSDTQYF
>TRBV5-1|TRBJ2-3|17|many|TRBD2
TGCGCCAGCAGCCACAGTCCAGCGGGAGGTTTCACAGATACGCAGTATTTT
CASSHSPAGGFTDTQYF
>TRBV6-6|TRBJ2-2|11|many|.
TGTGCCAGCAGTTACGGGGGGGAGCTGTTTTTT
CASSYGGELFF
>TRBV7-9|TRBJ2-7|12|few|.
TGTGCCAGCAGCTTAGCCACAGACGAGCAGTACTTC
CASSLATDEQYF
>TRBV19|TRBJ2-3|14|many|.
TGTGCCAGTAGCCCGGACGGGGGCGCAGATACGCAGTATTTT
CASSPDGGADTQYF
>TRBV4-1|TRBJ1-5|15|many|.
TGCGCCAGCAGCCAAGAGGGCAGAGACAATCAGCCCCAGCATTTT
CASSQEGRDNQPQHF
>TRBV27|TRBJ2-7|17|.|TRBD1
TGTGCCAGCAGCCTTAGGGGAGGGACAGGGTATATCTACGAGCAGTACTTC
CASSLRGGTGYIYEQYF
>TRBV25-1|TRBJ2-3|12|many|.
TGTGCCAGCAGTTACGGACCAGATACGCAGTATTTT
CASSYGPDTQYF
>TRBV12-2|TRBJ2-2|18|few|.
TGTGCAAGTCGCTTAGCGGGCGAAGAGACAGGGAGCACCGGGGAGCTGTTTTTT
CASRLAGEETGSTGELFF
>TRBV6-2/TRBV6-3|TRBJ1-5|15|few|TRBD1
TGTGCCAGCAGTCAAACCGGGACAGGGTATCAGCCCCAGCATTTT
CASSQTGTGYQPQHF
>TRBV27|TRBJ1-1|11|many|.
TGTGCCAGCAGCTCAGGGGCTGAAGCTTTCTTT
CASSSGAEAFF
>TRBV14|TRBJ2-6|17|many|.
TGTGCCAGCAGCCTCCCTGACGCACACTCTGGGGCCAACGTCCTGACTTTC
CASSLPDAHSGANVLTF